This TCR beta chain stems from a study of cytomegalovirus exposure and HLA in healthy donors. Study details: Earlier, roughly 120 million unique TCR beta sequences were recovered from around 180 million T cells by an analysis.

The study, taken as a whole, reports: Using the classifier, cytomegalovirus status was reportedly diagnosed with high specificity and sensitivity.

The PCR was carried out with 60 Vbeta primers and 13 Jbeta primers. As handled by the study authors: Counted up in a later analysis, unique TCR beta chains came to 65 million to 100 million, with around 9.9 million shared. Sequenced by immunoSEQ multiplex PCR; TCRdb stores in-frame clones only, minus some. V and J calls and clone size are copied from that table; D and trimming were computed from the DNA. The sample has roughly 75,000 clones, and its top ten clones hold approximately 0.81%. As to this clone: Its target is not known.

Trimming took off 5 bases at V and 5 bases at J, with 12 bases between the two ends. The CDR3 is 13 amino acids. Germline values: CDR1 KGHSH, CDR2 LQKENI. This TCR was sampled from a boy aged 10-17 years in good health and CMV-seronegative. The chain links TRBV18 to TRBJ2-5; D perhaps matches TRBD2 (5 bases). Sequencing used PBMCs. The CDR3 coding sequence is TGTGCCAGCTCAGTTTACGGGGAGGAGACCCAGTACTTC. Translated, it gives CASSVYGEETQYF.